This is a list of T cell receptor beta chains from one sample in a study of cytomegalovirus exposure and HLA in healthy donors. Measured with immunoSEQ multiplex PCR; TCRdb has only the in-frame clones, and not every one. Of 190,000 or so clones listed, 79% are singletons. The specimen sequenced was PBMCs. The receptors shown here come from a girl aged 10 to 17 in good health and CMV-seropositive. Both conserved end residues are trimmed from each CDR3.

V	CDR3
TRBV4-1	ASSPIPSYTGLFSPLH
TRBV5-4	ASSAITGGGHNEQF
TRBV6-5	ASSRGTSGGYEQF
TRBV9	ASSVVAGAGDTQY
TRBV5-1	ASSAGLGQGAYEQY
TRBV6-4	ASSRTSEKDEQF
TRBV6-1	ASSEPVTQYSNQPQH
TRBV18	ASSPRPGGTGIFYGANVLT
TRBV12-5	ASGLFGTPTETQY
TRBV6-5	ASSYSYRGRTDTQY
TRBV6-6	ASRGQGEFGYT
TRBV4-3	ASSLDLAGGPATDTQY
TRBV5-4	ASSWTGGGNSPLH
TRBV2	ASSEGPTSGEYEQY
TRBV19	ASSMALVSETQY
TRBV7-2	ASSMRLRQILQETQY
TRBV5-1	ASSFSDGYT
TRBV7-6	ASSQGQGGNQPQH
TRBV19	ASSIGGVTEAF
TRBV10-3	AISESSGPGGYT
TRBV29-1	SVPGQGSGANVLT
TRBV2	ASPGQVPTNYGYT
TRBV27	ASSLSGGIYEQY
TRBV7-9	ASSLAGRNEQY
TRBV10-2	ASSESREQY
TRBV7-9	ASSFVASGVEQY
TRBV29-1	SVVRGKQETQY
TRBV6-5	ASSRDRERHEQY
TRBV11-2	ASSFGAYEQY
TRBV2	ASSARVALPYEQY